This T cell receptor (beta chain) was recovered during a study of blood T cell repertoires in COVID-19. Study information: Specimens from acute and convalescent COVID-19 originated in the United States, Italy and Spain. In each case, the material was cDNA or gDNA derived from T cells, B-cell-depleted T cells, or PBMCs.

The authors' processing: Amplification of reference gene primers was used by the study to estimate nucleated cell counts. Profiled with immunoSEQ multiplex PCR; TCRdb holds only in-frame clones, not every one. V and J calls and clone size are as listed in that table; D and trimming were resolved from the DNA. The repertoire has 55,000 to 80,000 clones, less than 90% of them found once; the top ten carry over 15%. V gave up 6 bases and J gave up 7 bases; unmatched junction bases: 4. The CDR3 has 14 residues. Germline CDR1 and CDR2: LNHDA and SQIVND (reference sequence). V and J are TRBV19 and TRBJ1-6; 9 nucleotides agree with TRBD1. The sequence derives from an elderly woman with acute or convalescent COVID-19. Sequenced input: peripheral blood. CDR3 coding DNA: TGTGCCAGTAGGGACAGGGGCGAAAATTCACCCCTCCACTTT. This gives the protein CASRDRGENSPLHF.